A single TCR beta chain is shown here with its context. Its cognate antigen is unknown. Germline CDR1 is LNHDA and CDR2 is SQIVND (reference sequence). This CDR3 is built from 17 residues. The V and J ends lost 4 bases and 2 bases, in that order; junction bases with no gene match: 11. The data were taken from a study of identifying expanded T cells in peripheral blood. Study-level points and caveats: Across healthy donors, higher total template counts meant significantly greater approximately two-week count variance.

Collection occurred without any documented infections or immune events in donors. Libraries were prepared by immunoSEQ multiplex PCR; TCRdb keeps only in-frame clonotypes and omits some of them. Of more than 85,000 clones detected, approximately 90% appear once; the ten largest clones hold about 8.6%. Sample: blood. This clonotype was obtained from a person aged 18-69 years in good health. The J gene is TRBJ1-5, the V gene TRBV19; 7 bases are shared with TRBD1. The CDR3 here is CASSNYTTGFGNQPQHF. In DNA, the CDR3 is TGTGCCAGTAGTAATTATACGACAGGGTTCGGCAATCAGCCCCAGCATTTT.